The next 14 T cell receptor beta chains were all read from a single sample in a study of cytotoxic CD8 clonotypes in ibrutinib-treated CLL. TCRdb keeps only in-frame clones here, not all; method: immunoSEQ multiplex PCR. The profile shows 160,000 or so clones, approximately 91% of them singletons. Specimen: PBMCs, collected at disease progression, from a patient treated with ibrutinib. These receptors came from a human donor with chronic lymphocytic leukemia.

This chain connects TRBV29-1 to TRBJ2-5; D may be TRBD2 (6 bases). The germline gives CDR1 SQVTM, CDR2 ANQGSEA. The CDR3 loop spans 11 amino acids. Trimming shortened V by 6 bases and J by 2 bases, and 7 bases separated the two germline ends. CDR3 protein: CSVGRQETQYF. Here the CDR3 DNA reads TGCAGCGTGGGGAGGCAAGAGACCCAGTACTTC.

The rearrangement links TRBV5-1 to TRBJ1-2; D perhaps matches TRBD1 (5 bases). Per germline, CDR1 SGHRS and CDR2 YFSETQ. The V gene lost 0 bases and the J gene lost 3 bases, with 6 bases spanning the gap. The CDR3 runs to 13 residues. DNA of the CDR3: TGCGCCAGCAGCTTGGTAGGGGACTATGGCTACACCTTC. Translating it yields CASSLVGDYGYTF.

This clone was seen only a few times. The sample contains more than one DNA sequence encoding this CDR3. The chain combines TRBV5-1 with TRBJ1-2; no firm D call. V was shortened by 0 bases and J by 1 base, with 1 base between the two germline ends. This CDR3 has 12 residues. Germline V gives CDR1 SGHRS, CDR2 YFSETQ. CDR3 loop: CASSLDNYGYTF. The CDR3 DNA sequence: TGCGCCAGCAGCTTGGATAACTATGGCTACACCTTC.

This chain joins TRBV6-1 and TRBJ2-7, with D possibly TRBD2 on 7 matching bases. The V gene lost 2 bases and the J gene lost 3 bases, with 17 bases spanning the gap. The germline gives CDR1 MNHNS, CDR2 SASEGT. The length of the CDR3 is 16 residues. CDR3 sequence: CASSEPLGGTNYEQYF. CDR3 nucleotides: TGTGCCAGCAGTGAACCCTTGGGGGGGACAAACTACGAGCAGTACTTC.

This clone showed up just a few times. J is TRBJ2-1 and V is TRBV7-2; D may correspond to TRBD1 or TRBD2 (5 bases each). The germline gives CDR1 SGHTA, CDR2 FQGNSA. This CDR3 spans 15 amino acids. The V end was cut by 1 base, the J end by 8 bases, with 15 bases between. The CDR3 nucleotides read TGTGCCAGCAGCTTAGATTGGGGGTTGGCGGATGAGCAGTTCTTC. Protein product: CASSLDWGLADEQFF.

This chain links TRBV5-6 with TRBJ2-7; tentatively, D is TRBD1 (5 bases). There are 13 residues in the CDR3. Germline V gene lookup returns CDR1 SGHDT and CDR2 YYEEEE. V was pared by 6 bases and J by 0 bases, with 10 bases between. The CDR3 bases are TGTGCCAGCAACGGACATACCTCCTACGAGCAGTACTTC. Its translation: CASNGHTSYEQYF. Complete variable domain (other parts from reference TRBV5-6 and TRBJ2-7): DAGVTQSPTHLIKTRGQQVTLRCSPKSGHDTVSWYQQALGQGPQFIFQYYEEEERQRGNFPDRFSGHQFPNYSSELNVNALLLGDSALYLCASNGHTSYEQYFGPGTRLTVT.

The CDR3 spells CASSYQTVNEKLFF. CDR3 bases: TGTGCCAGCAGTTACCAGACCGTTAATGAAAAACTGTTTTTT. The chain links TRBV7-9 to TRBJ1-4; no clear D. Trimming removed 6 bases from V and 4 bases from J, with 12 bases in between. This CDR3 is built from 14 residues. The germline CDR1 and CDR2 sequences are SEHNR and FQNEAQ (reference sequence).

The rearrangement joins TRBV28 to TRBJ1-2, with a possible D match to TRBD1 (6 bases). Germline V gene lookup returns CDR1 MDHEN and CDR2 SYDVKM. The CDR3 totals 14 residues. The V end lost 4 bases, the J end lost 7 bases, and 16 bases lay between the germline ends. The DNA for the CDR3 is TGTGCCAGCAGTTGGGACACTGATGGACGTGGCTACACCTTC. Its translation: CASSWDTDGRGYTF.

The chain combines TRBV4-2 with TRBJ2-3; D not resolved. The CDR3 contains 12 residues. CDR1 is LGHNA and CDR2 is YNFKEQ in the germline V gene. Deletions cut 0 bases from V and 8 bases from J, with 6 bases between. DNA for the CDR3: TGTGCCAGCAGCCAAGACGCTGCTACGCAGTATTTT. This gives the protein CASSQDAATQYF.

The gene calls are TRBV5-1 and TRBJ2-1; D is ambiguous. The germline gives CDR1 SGHRS, CDR2 YFSETQ. V was cut by 1 base and J by 0 bases, with 5 bases left in between. The CDR3 contains 14 residues. CDR3 nucleotides: TGCGCCAGCAGCTTGTTGAGCTCCTACAATGAGCAGTTCTTC. Residues: CASSLLSSYNEQFF.

The V and J genes are TRBV4-2 and TRBJ2-5, with TRBD1 matching over 9 bases. V lost 2 bases and J lost 4; bases outside the gene matches: 8. Germline lookup yields CDR1 LGHNA and CDR2 YNFKEQ. This CDR3 is 16 amino acids long. The CDR3 is CASSQTGGEVGETQYF. The CDR3 nucleotides are TGTGCCAGCAGCCAAACAGGGGGCGAGGTCGGAGAGACCCAGTACTTC.

The chain has TRBV29-1 and TRBJ2-3, with 7 nucleotides matching TRBD2. In germline, CDR1 is SQVTM, CDR2 ANQGSEA. Losses at the gene ends were 4 bases for V and 3 bases for J; bases not matched to a gene: 10. The CDR3 covers 15 residues. CDR3 protein: CSVASAGVGTDTQYF. The CDR3 nucleotides are TGCAGCGTTGCGTCTGCGGGAGTGGGAACAGATACGCAGTATTTT.

This clone was observed a handful of times. The chain couples TRBV6-5 to TRBJ1-2; a possible D gene is TRBD1 (5 bases). Germline loops: CDR1 MNHEY, CDR2 SVGAGI. The V end lost 0 bases, the J end lost 7 bases, and 12 bases lay between the germline ends. The CDR3 consists of 14 residues. CDR3 DNA: TGTGCCAGCAGTTACTCGGCAGGGTTGGGTGGCTACACCTTC. Encoded protein: CASSYSAGLGGYTF.

The chain has TRBV7-9 and TRBJ1-2, with 12 bases matching TRBD1. This CDR3 has 16 residues. J lost 6 bases, V lost 1 base, and 6 bases had no gene match. The germline V gene has CDR1 SEHNR and CDR2 FQNEAQ (reference sequence). The CDR3 DNA sequence: TGTGCCAGCAGCTTAGTTGGGACAGGGGGCGCCCATGGCTACACCTTC. Amino acids: CASSLVGTGGAHGYTF.